The 27 T cell receptor beta chains below were found in one sample sequenced in a study of T cell responses to AZD1222 COVID-19 vaccine. Sequenced by immunoSEQ multiplex PCR; TCRdb stores in-frame clones only, minus some. The sample holds under 150,000 clones; 80% to 95% are singletons and the top ten take approximately 3.8%. The material was peripheral blood, obtained 28 days after the second AZD1222 dose. The receptors shown here come from an adult who received the AZD1222 COVID-19 vaccine.

The rearrangement links TRBV28 to TRBJ2-7, with D perhaps TRBD1 (5 bases). Looked up from germline, CDR1 is MDHEN and CDR2 is SYDVKM. V gave up 2 bases and J gave up 2 bases, with 16 bases separating them. The CDR3 consists of 16 residues. The CDR3 DNA reads as TGTGCCAGCAGTTTAGACGACCAGGGAAGTCCCTACGAGCAGTACTTC. It specifies CASSLDDQGSPYEQYF.

The rearrangement uses TRBV6-5 and TRBJ1-2; 8 bases are a match to TRBD1. This CDR3 contains 15 residues. The V gene end was trimmed by 6 bases and the J gene end by 0 bases; junction bases not matched to a gene: 6. Germline V gene data show CDR1 as MNHEY and CDR2 as SVGAGI. The DNA for the CDR3 is TGTGCCAGCAGCCCCGGACAGGGCCCTAACTATGGCTACACCTTC. It encodes CASSPGQGPNYGYTF.

The gene calls are TRBV20-1 and TRBJ2-2; the D gene is possibly TRBD1 (5 bases). This CDR3 spans 12 amino acids. V was clipped by 6 bases and J by 8 bases, with 13 bases between them. Germline V gene lookup returns CDR1 DFQATT and CDR2 SNEGSKA (reference sequence). CDR3 region: CSASGAGGELFF. The CDR3 DNA follows: TGCAGTGCCAGTGGGGCTGGGGGGGAGCTGTTTTTT.

V and J are TRBV3-1 (or the pseudogene TRBV3-2) and TRBJ2-7; 8 bases match TRBD2. Germline values: CDR1 LGHDT, CDR2 YNNKEL (reference sequence). The CDR3 runs 15 residues. The ends lost 2 bases at V and 5 bases at J; junction bases unmatched: 8. CDR3 sequence (DNA): TGTGCCAGCAGCCAATTCGGGGGGGGCAGTGACGAGCAGTACTTC. Residues: CASSQFGGGSDEQYF.

The chain is built from TRBV7-9 and TRBJ2-1; 8 bases agree with TRBD1. CDR3 length: 15 residues. The J segment lost 4 bases and the V segment lost 5 bases, leaving 7 bases of the junction unmatched. CDR1 is SEHNR and CDR2 is FQNEAQ in the germline V gene (reference sequence). In nucleotides, the CDR3 is TGTGCCAGCAGCCGCGCTGGACAGGGTTACAATGAGCAGTTCTTC. It encodes CASSRAGQGYNEQFF.

V usage is TRBV18 and J usage is TRBJ1-5; D is ambiguous. In germline, CDR1 is KGHSH, CDR2 LQKENI. The CDR3 spans 14 residues. V was clipped by 6 bases and J by 4 bases, with 13 bases between them. The CDR3 region has the DNA TGTGCCAGCTCCCCTACTACAAGGAATCAGCCCCAGCATTTT. Translating it yields CASSPTTRNQPQHF.

CDR3 nucleotide sequence: TGTGCCAGCAGTGAAGCACGGGGCACAGATACGCAGTATTTT. Its translation: CASSEARGTDTQYF. This chain links TRBV2 with TRBJ2-3; D is unresolved. CDR3 length: 14 amino acids. In germline, CDR1 is SNHLY, CDR2 FYNNEI. Trimming removed 0 bases at V and 1 base at J, with 5 bases between. Complete variable domain (other parts from reference TRBV2 and TRBJ2-3): EPEVTQTPSHQVTQMGQEVILRCVPISNHLYFYWYRQILGQKVEFLVSFYNNEISEKSEIFDDQFSVERPDGSNFTLKIRSTKLEDSAMYFCASSEARGTDTQYFGPGTRLTVL.

This chain uses TRBV6-5 with TRBJ1-6; maybe TRBD1 (5 bases). Trimming stripped 6 bases from V and 9 bases from J, with 18 bases between. The CDR3 runs to 15 residues. Germline V lookup: CDR1 MNHEY, CDR2 SVGAGI. CDR3 amino acids: CASSWGTARGSPLHF. DNA of the CDR3: TGTGCCAGCAGCTGGGGGACGGCACGGGGTTCACCCCTCCACTTT.

The chain joins TRBV9 to TRBJ2-2; D not certain. The V gene's germline CDR1 is SGDLS and CDR2 YYNGEE. V lost 0 bases, J lost 5 bases, and 8 bases lay in between. CDR3 length: 14 amino acids. CDR3 amino acids: CASSVVALTGELFF. CDR3 coding DNA: TGTGCCAGCAGCGTAGTCGCCCTTACCGGGGAGCTGTTTTTT.

About this clone itself: One end of the junction varies from germline; a read error may be responsible. The rearrangement uses TRBV5-1 and TRBJ2-3, with D unclear. CDR3 size: 12 residues. Germline V CDR1 and CDR2: SGHRS, YFSETQ. In nucleotides, the CDR3 is TGCGCCAGCACCTTGCTGGGGGATACGCAGTATTTT. Encoded protein: CASTLLGDTQYF.

The chain recombines TRBV5-1 with TRBJ2-5; 7 bases map to TRBD1. V was pared by 1 base and J by 4 bases, with 4 bases of the junction left unmatched. The CDR3 has 14 residues. Germline values: CDR1 SGHRS, CDR2 YFSETQ. This CDR3 reads CASSLSAGGETQYF. CDR3 DNA: TGCGCCAGCAGCTTGTCCGCAGGGGGAGAGACCCAGTACTTC.

The J gene is TRBJ1-1, the V gene TRBV5-1; no definite D call. Trimming shortened V by 0 bases and J by 1 base, and 22 bases separated the two germline ends. Germline CDR1 and CDR2: SGHRS and YFSETQ. The CDR3 sequence is 19 residues long. The CDR3 region has the DNA TGCGCCAGCAGCTTGGAGTATTACGCTGCCCAGCCAGGGAACACTGAAGCTTTCTTT. This gives the protein CASSLEYYAAQPGNTEAFF.

The gene calls are TRBV12-3 or TRBV12-4 and TRBJ1-2; no clear D. This CDR3 is built from 13 residues. V lost 6 bases and J lost 2, with 10 bases in between. Here the CDR3 reads CASRLGNNYGYTF. Written as DNA, the CDR3 is TGTGCCAGCAGGCTGGGGAACAACTATGGCTACACCTTC.

V is TRBV7-9 and J is TRBJ1-1, with D maybe TRBD1 (5 bases). The germline gives CDR1 SEHNR, CDR2 FQNEAQ (reference sequence). Trimming stripped 5 bases from V and 5 bases from J, with 9 bases between. The CDR3 contains 12 residues. CDR3 protein: CASSGGDTEAFF. CDR3 sequence (DNA): TGTGCCAGCAGCGGAGGGGATACTGAAGCTTTCTTT.

The chain uses TRBV20-1 and TRBJ2-7, with 9 bases fitting TRBD2. Germline values: CDR1 DFQATT, CDR2 SNEGSKA (reference sequence). The CDR3 is 14 amino acids. Losses at the gene ends were 3 bases for V and 4 bases for J; bases not matched to a gene: 7. DNA for the CDR3: TGCAGTGCTAGTACGATCCTAGCGGGATACGAGCAGTACTTC. Its protein is CSASTILAGYEQYF.

The chain joins TRBV2 to TRBJ2-5; the D is unclear. CDR1 is SNHLY and CDR2 is FYNNEI in the germline V gene. Trimming left V 5 bases short and J 13 bases short, with 14 bases between. CDR3 length: 11 residues. The CDR3 coding sequence is TGTGCCAGCAGTTTGGAAGGGCCCAGGTACTTC. Its translation is CASSLEGPRYF. Full variable domain (remainder filled in from reference TRBV2 and TRBJ2-5): EPEVTQTPSHQVTQMGQEVILRCVPISNHLYFYWYRQILGQKVEFLVSFYNNEISEKSEIFDDQFSVERPDGSNFTLKIRSTKLEDSAMYFCASSLEGPRYFGPGTRLLVL.

The V gene is TRBV28, the J gene TRBJ1-2; perhaps TRBD1 as D (6 bases). With 7 bases removed from V and 6 bases from J, the gap between germline ends came to 15 bases. CDR3 size: 13 residues. Germline lookup yields CDR1 MDHEN and CDR2 SYDVKM. The CDR3 DNA reads as TGTGCCAGCACCTGGAAGGCAGGGGATGGCTACACCTTC. It specifies CASTWKAGDGYTF.

The chain combines TRBV6-6 with TRBJ1-3, with unresolved D. Germline V gene data show CDR1 as MNHNY and CDR2 as SVGAGI (reference sequence). CDR3 length: 15 residues. Trimming removed 5 bases at V and 0 bases at J, with 11 bases between. As DNA, the CDR3 is TGTGCCAGCAGTAGGAGTCAAAACTCTGGAAACACCATATATTTT. Protein sequence: CASSRSQNSGNTIYF.

This clone was seen a single time. The chain recombines TRBV30 with TRBJ1-5; TRBD1 aligns across 7 bases. After removal of 3 bases from V and 6 bases from J, the junction contained 8 bases not matched to a gene. From germline, CDR1 is GTSNPN and CDR2 SVGIG (reference sequence). This CDR3 has 14 residues. The CDR3 sequence: CAWSRKTGTQPQHF. The CDR3 nucleotides are TGTGCCTGGAGCCGAAAGACAGGGACTCAGCCCCAGCATTTT.

The chain carries TRBV6-5 and TRBJ1-2; 7 positions agree with TRBD1. This CDR3 has 14 residues. Germline V gives CDR1 MNHEY, CDR2 SVGAGI. Germline trimming cut 7 bases from V and 3 bases from J; bases unmatched to any gene: 8. The CDR3 here is CASKDPGQHYGYTF. DNA of the CDR3: TGTGCCAGCAAGGATCCGGGACAGCACTATGGCTACACCTTC.

This chain links TRBV30 with TRBJ2-7; D is unresolved. Looked up from germline, CDR1 is GTSNPN and CDR2 is SVGIG (reference sequence). V shed 1 base and J shed 3 bases, with 4 bases lying between them. CDR3 size: 11 residues. The DNA of the CDR3 is TGTGCCTGGAGTGGAAACTACGAGCAGTACTTC. Translated, it gives CAWSGNYEQYF.

The chain carries TRBV9 and TRBJ2-3; D unresolved. CDR1 and CDR2 from the germline V gene are SGDLS and YYNGEE. Trimming removed 6 bases from V and 0 bases from J, with 11 bases in between. The CDR3 length is 14 residues. DNA of the CDR3: TGTGCCAGCAACCCCCAGTCTAGCACAGATACGCAGTATTTT. Protein sequence: CASNPQSSTDTQYF.

This clone appeared once. V and J are TRBV5-4 and TRBJ1-4; D is perhaps TRBD1 (6 bases). Germline V gives CDR1 SGHNT, CDR2 YYREEE (reference sequence). This CDR3 is 18 amino acids long. V was cut by 5 bases and J by 6 bases, with 26 bases left in between. The CDR3 coding sequence is TGTGCCAGCAGTCTTAAAACAGGGACTATAAGGGGTGATGAAAAACTGTTTTTT. It translates to CASSLKTGTIRGDEKLFF. Using reference TRBV5-4 and TRBJ1-4 for the parts outside the CDR3, the full variable domain is ETGVTQSPTHLIKTRGQQVTLRCSSQSGHNTVSWYQQALGQGPQFIFQYYREEENGRGNFPPRFSGLQFPNYSSELNVNALELDDSALYLCASSLKTGTIRGDEKLFFGSGTQLSVL.

The chain employs TRBV28 and TRBJ1-6; D not certain. V lost 8 bases and J 7 bases, leaving 9 bases between the germline ends. Looked up from germline, CDR1 is MDHEN and CDR2 is SYDVKM. The CDR3 has 12 amino acids. CDR3 nucleotide sequence: TGTGCCAGCGGAGTGAGCAATTCACCCCTCCACTTT. This translates into CASGVSNSPLHF. Supplemented by reference TRBV28 and TRBJ1-6, the full variable domain reads DVKVTQSSRYLVKRTGEKVFLECVQDMDHENMFWYRQDPGLGLRLIYFSYDVKMKEKGDIPEGYSVSREKKERFSLILESASTNQTSMYLCASGVSNSPLHFGNGTRLTVT.

The rearrangement links TRBV7-8 to TRBJ2-1; D possibly corresponds to TRBD1 (6 bases). Deletions cut 3 bases from V and 5 bases from J, with 20 bases between. The CDR3 has 17 amino acids. From germline, CDR1 is SGHVS and CDR2 FQNEAQ. The CDR3 loop reads CASSFPPYRTANNEQFF. Written as DNA, the CDR3 is TGTGCCAGCAGCTTCCCTCCTTATCGGACAGCCAACAATGAGCAGTTCTTC.

This clone was seen just once. The chain uses TRBV3-1 (or the pseudogene TRBV3-2) and TRBJ1-6; maybe TRBD1 (6 bases). The germline CDR1 and CDR2 sequences are LGHDT and YNNKEL (reference sequence). The V gene lost 3 bases and the J gene lost 10 bases, with 13 bases spanning the gap. The CDR3 extends over 14 amino acids. CDR3 sequence reads: CASSQGGARSPLHF. CDR3 coding DNA: TGTGCCAGCAGCCAGGGGGGGGCCAGGTCACCCCTCCACTTT.

This sequence joins TRBV29-1 and TRBJ1-1; possibly TRBD1 for D (5 bases). There are 13 residues in the CDR3. The V end was cut by 5 bases, the J end by 3 bases, with 13 bases between. CDR1 SQVTM and CDR2 ANQGSEA come from the germline V gene. CDR3: CSVTAGPDTEAFF. CDR3 nucleotide sequence: TGCAGCGTTACCGCGGGGCCGGACACTGAAGCTTTCTTT.